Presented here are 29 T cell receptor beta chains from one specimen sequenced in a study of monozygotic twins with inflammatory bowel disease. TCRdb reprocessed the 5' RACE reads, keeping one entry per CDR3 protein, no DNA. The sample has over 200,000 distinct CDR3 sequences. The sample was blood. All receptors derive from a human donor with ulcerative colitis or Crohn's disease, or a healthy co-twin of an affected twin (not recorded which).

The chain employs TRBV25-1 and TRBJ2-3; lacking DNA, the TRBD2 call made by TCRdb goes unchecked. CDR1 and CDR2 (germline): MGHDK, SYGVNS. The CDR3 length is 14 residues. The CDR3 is CASSGRRDTDTQYF. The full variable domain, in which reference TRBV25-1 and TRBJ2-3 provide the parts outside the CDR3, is EADIYQTPRYLVIGTGKKITLECSQTMGHDKMYWYQQDPGMELHLIHYSYGVNSTEKGDLSSESTVSRIRTEHFPLTLESARPSHTSQYLCASSGRRDTDTQYFGPGTRLTVL.

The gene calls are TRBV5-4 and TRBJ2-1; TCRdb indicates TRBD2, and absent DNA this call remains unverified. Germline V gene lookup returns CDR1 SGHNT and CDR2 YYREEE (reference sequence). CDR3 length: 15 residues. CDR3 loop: CASSSLSGGAREQFF.

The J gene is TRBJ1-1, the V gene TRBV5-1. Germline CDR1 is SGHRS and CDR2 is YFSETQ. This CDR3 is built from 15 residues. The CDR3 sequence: CASSLMEGRNTEAFF.

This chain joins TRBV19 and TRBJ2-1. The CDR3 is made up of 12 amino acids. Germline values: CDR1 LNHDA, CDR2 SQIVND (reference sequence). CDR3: CASSIDYNEQFF.

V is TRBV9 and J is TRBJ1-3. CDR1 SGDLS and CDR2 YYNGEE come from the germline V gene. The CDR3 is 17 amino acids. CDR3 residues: CASSVGHAGRSGNTIYF.

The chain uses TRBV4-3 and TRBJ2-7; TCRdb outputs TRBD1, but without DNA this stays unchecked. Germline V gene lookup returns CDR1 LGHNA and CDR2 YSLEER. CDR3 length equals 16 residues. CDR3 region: CASSQDPGGWTYEQYF.

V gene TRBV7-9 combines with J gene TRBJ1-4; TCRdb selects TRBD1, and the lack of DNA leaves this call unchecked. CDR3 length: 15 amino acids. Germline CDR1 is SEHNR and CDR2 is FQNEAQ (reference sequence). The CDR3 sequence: CASSFPGTTNEKLFF.

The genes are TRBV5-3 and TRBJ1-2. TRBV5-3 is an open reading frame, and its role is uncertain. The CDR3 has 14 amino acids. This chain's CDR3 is CARSPLTPNYGYTF.

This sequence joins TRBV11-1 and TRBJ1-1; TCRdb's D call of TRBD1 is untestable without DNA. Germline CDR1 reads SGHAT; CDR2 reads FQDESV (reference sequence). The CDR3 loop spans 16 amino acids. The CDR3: CASSLTLWTGDTEAFF.

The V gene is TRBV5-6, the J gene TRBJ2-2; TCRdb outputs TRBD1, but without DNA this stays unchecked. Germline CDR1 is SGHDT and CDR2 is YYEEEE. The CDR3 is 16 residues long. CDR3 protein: CASSTGTGRGAGELFF.

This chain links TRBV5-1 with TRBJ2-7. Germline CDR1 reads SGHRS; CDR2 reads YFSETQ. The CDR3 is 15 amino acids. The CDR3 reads CASSFSPVESYEQYF.

CDR3 sequence reads: CASSLRTGVSPGELFF. The chain is built from TRBV7-2 and TRBJ2-2; TCRdb gives TRBD1 as the D gene, but with no DNA this cannot be confirmed. This CDR3 is built from 16 residues. CDR1 is SGHTA and CDR2 is FQGNSA in the germline V gene.

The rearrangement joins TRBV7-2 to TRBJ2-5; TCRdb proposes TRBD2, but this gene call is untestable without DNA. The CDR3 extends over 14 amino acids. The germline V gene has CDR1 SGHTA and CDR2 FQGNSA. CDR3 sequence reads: CASLAQGVQETQYF. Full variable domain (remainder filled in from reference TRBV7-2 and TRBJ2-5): GAGVSQSPSNKVTEKGKDVELRCDPISGHTALYWYRQSLGQGLEFLIYFQGNSAPDKSGLPSDRFSAERTGGSVSTLTIQRTQQEDSAVYLCASLAQGVQETQYFGPGTRLLVL.

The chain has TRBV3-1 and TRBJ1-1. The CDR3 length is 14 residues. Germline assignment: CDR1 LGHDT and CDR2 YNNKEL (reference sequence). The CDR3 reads CASSQGRLNTEAFF.

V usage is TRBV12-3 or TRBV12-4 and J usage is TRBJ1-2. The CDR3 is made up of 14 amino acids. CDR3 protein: CASSFDGSNCGYTF.

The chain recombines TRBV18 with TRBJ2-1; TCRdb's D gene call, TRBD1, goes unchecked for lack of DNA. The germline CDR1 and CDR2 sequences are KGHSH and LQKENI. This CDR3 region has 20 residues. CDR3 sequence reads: CASSPPDARGAFLSYNEQFF.

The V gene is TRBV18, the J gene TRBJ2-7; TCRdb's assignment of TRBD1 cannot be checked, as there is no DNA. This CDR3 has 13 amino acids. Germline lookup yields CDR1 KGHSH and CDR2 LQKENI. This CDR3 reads CASSRDPGYEQYF.

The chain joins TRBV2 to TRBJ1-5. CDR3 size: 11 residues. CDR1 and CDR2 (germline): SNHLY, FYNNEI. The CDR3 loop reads CASRLNQPQHF.

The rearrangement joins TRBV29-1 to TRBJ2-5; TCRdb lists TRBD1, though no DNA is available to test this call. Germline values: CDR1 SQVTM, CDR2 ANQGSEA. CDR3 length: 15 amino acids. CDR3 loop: CSVASGQGHSETQYF. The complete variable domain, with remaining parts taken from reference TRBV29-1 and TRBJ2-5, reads SAVISQKPSRDICQRGTSLTIQCQVDSQVTMMFWYRQQPGQSLTLIATANQGSEATYESGFVIDKFPISRPNLTFSTLTVSNMSPEDSSIYLCSVASGQGHSETQYFGPGTRLLVL.

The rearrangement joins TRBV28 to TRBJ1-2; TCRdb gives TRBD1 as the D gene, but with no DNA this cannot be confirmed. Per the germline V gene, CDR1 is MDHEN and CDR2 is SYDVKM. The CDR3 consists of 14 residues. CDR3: CASSPHQGASGYTF.

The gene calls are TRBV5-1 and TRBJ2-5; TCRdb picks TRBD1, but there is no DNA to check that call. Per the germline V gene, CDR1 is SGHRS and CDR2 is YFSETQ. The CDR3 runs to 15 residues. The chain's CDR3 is CASSRGQGWEETQYF.

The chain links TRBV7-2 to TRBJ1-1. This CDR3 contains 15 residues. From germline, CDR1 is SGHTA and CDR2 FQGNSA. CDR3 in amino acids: CASSLPATTNTEAFF.

This CDR3 is CASSPPSGAYNEQFF. The chain employs TRBV7-9 and TRBJ2-1; the D gene TCRdb calls, TRBD2, cannot be checked with no DNA. The germline CDR1 and CDR2 sequences are SEHNR and FQNEAQ (reference sequence). The CDR3 is 15 residues long.

This CDR3 is CASSIQGANYGYTF. This chain joins TRBV19 and TRBJ1-2; TCRdb calls TRBD1, which cannot be checked without DNA. CDR1 LNHDA and CDR2 SQIVND come from the germline V gene (reference sequence). This CDR3 is 14 amino acids long.

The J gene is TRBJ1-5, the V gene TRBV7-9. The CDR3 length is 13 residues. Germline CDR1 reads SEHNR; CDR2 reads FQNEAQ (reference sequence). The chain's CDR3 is CASSLMGNQPQHF.

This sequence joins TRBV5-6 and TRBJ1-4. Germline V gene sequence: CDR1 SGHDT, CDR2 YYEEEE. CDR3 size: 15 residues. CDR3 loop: CASSFNSIGNDLWFF. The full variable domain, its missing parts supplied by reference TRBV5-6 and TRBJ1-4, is DAGVTQSPTHLIKTRGQQVTLRCSPKSGHDTVSWYQQALGQGPQFIFQYYEEEERQRGNFPDRFSGHQFPNYSSELNVNALLLGDSALYLCASSFNSIGNDLWFFGSGTQLSVL.

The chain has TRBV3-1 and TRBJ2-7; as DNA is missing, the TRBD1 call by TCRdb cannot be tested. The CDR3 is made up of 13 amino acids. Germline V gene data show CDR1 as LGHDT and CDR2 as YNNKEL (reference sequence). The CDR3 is CASSQEERGEQYF.

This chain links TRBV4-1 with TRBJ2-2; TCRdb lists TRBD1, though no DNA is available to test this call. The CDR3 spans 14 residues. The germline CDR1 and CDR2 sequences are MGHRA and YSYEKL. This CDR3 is CASSPQGSTGELFF.

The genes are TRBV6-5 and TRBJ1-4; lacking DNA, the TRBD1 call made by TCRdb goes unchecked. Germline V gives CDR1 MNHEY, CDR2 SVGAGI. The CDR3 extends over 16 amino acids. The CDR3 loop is CASRTTGREFSEKLFF.